This T cell receptor (beta chain) is drawn from a study of Tregs in tolerant kidney transplant recipients (dated by TCRdb to about 2019). Background for the entire study: The transplants used related donors along with nonmyeloablative bone marrow transplantation, and in the human trials mixed chimerism was transient. The study used TCRbeta sequencing to identify donor-specific regulatory T cells before combined kidney and bone marrow transplantation, then tracked those cells after transplant.

For TCRbeta CDR3 sequencing, genomic DNA was extracted from sorted cells using the QIAGEN DNeasy Blood and Tissue Kit. High-throughput TCRbeta CDR3 sequencing, which included PCR amplification with bias correction and internal controls, was done commercially through immunoSEQ. Under the source paper's analysis protocol: Unique productive TCRbeta sequences were defined by CDR3 nucleotide sequence where primers matched, and otherwise by CDR3 amino acid sequence together with Vbeta and Jbeta genes. Sequences were defined as donor-reactive when expanded at least 5-fold in CFSE-low cells versus unstimulated cells and present at a frequency of at least 0.01% in CFSE-low cells. Jensen-Shannon divergence, calculated on the top 100 TCRbeta sequences ranked by frequency, was used to quantify repertoire divergence. For samples with multiple sequencing runs, sorting error was corrected separately for each run before the runs were pooled. TCRdb holds this immuneACCESS table with in-frame rearrangements only. Some clones are missing; in checked studies, unresolved V genes explain under half, and the rest has no known cause. Clone size and the V and J calls come from that table; the DNA yielded D and trimming. A total of around 15,000 clones appear in this sample, over 40% of them only once. The ten largest clones represent 3% to 3.5% of the sample.

The time point label of this sample denotes: blood sample drawn before combined kidney and bone marrow transplant. For bulk CFSE mixed lymphocyte reactions, CFSE-labeled recipient PBMCs were cocultured for less than 7 days with irradiated donor PBMCs, after which the cells were stained for CD3/CD4/CD8 and FACS-sorted. The patients were a few recipients of combined kidney and bone marrow transplants from the ITN036ST trial, and samples were available only from these trial subjects. Healthy control blood was processed by Ficoll density gradient to PBMCs and cryopreserved; patient PBMCs were collected before and after transplant. Findings and caveats that apply to the study as a whole: The most biologically relevant and donor-specific TCRbeta repertoire appeared to be identified by expanding Tregs with activated donor B cells. Because the study included only a small number of patients, the results must be confirmed in larger populations and under other immunosuppression protocols. Donor-specific Treg expansion exceeded global Treg expansion in tolerant patients, suggesting antigen-driven rather than nonspecific expansion. Biological reproducibility was not directly assessed, although technical replication error appeared to be minimal. For some patients the PCR primers changed over time, which made it impossible to compare the samples from those patients at the nucleotide level.

From cysteine to phenylalanine, the CDR3 is 13 amino acids long. Only the CDR3 DNA is retained, 39 bases long and in frame from the first base. V sheds 5 bases and J sheds 1 base, leaving 11 bases between their ends. CDR1 is given as GTSNPN and CDR2 as SVGIG, both from the germline V gene (reference sequence). As concerns this clone: Its specific antigen is unknown. No base quality information exists; no much larger clone differs at one position.

The source is a human patient who received a combined kidney and bone marrow transplant. Recombination connected TRBV30 to TRBJ1-1; too little of a D gene remains to name it. This specimen consisted of CD4+ T cells from blood cultured with allogeneic cells, obtained before the transplant. The nucleotide sequence is given as TGTGCCTGGGACTGGGTGGGGAACACTGAAGCTTTCTTT. The resulting protein is CAWDWVGNTEAFF.